This T cell receptor beta chain emerged from a study of neoadjuvant anti-PD-1 for oral cavity cancer. Study-level information: Non-progressing patients received a fourth nivolumab dose near day 43, then surgery on days 50-56. Regarding the study as a whole: After neoadjuvant nivolumab, PBMC T cell clonality was significantly higher in non-responders than responders.

Indicated time point: after neoadjuvant nivolumab, at surgical resection. This CDR3 region has 14 residues. V was pared by 3 bases and J by 7 bases, with 12 bases between. Germline lookup yields CDR1 SNHLY and CDR2 FYNNEI. TCRdb keeps only in-frame clones here, not all; method: immunoSEQ multiplex PCR. The table has more than 13,000 clones, over 70% seen once. In the case of this clone: Antigen: not known.

The chain recombines TRBV2 with TRBJ2-2; perhaps TRBD2 as D (5 bases). The receptor was derived from a person aged 35-79 years with oral cavity squamous cell carcinoma. The specimen was PBMCs, collected after nivolumab (anti-PD-1) treatment. The chain's CDR3 is CASSDPGWVGELFF. CDR3 coding DNA: TGTGCCAGCAGTGACCCGGGGTGGGTCGGGGAGCTGTTTTTT.